This record looks at one TCR beta chain sequence and its context. The antigen is not known. This PCR relied on a set of 60 Vbeta primers and 13 Jbeta primers. The method was immunoSEQ multiplex PCR; TCRdb's version includes in-frame clones alone and lacks a portion of them. This sample has 130,000 or so clones, with around 70% found just once. This sample was taken from a study of cytomegalovirus exposure and HLA in healthy donors. Study information: Early release data held roughly 90 million unique TCRs from HLA-typed donors. Out of 300 to 500 genotyped donors, roughly 80% belonged to the Caucasian-associated ancestry cluster. Findings and limits, study-wide: Rarity held for most TCR sequences, but there were some public TCRs that occurred in many donors. Upon later analysis, TCR association rates were observed to vary by HLA locus, being highest for DRB1 and lowest for HLA-C.

Sequencing used PBMCs. This clonotype originated in a man aged 35-49 years in good health and CMV-seropositive.

The CDR3 DNA reads as TGTGCCAGCAGCTCGGACAGGGAGCAGTACTTC. This codes for CASSSDREQYF. The V call is TRBV5-6, the J call TRBJ2-5; 8 bases are a match to TRBD1. V lost 3 bases and J lost 11; bases outside the gene matches: 3. Germline V lookup: CDR1 SGHDT, CDR2 YYEEEE. The CDR3 sequence is 11 residues long. Full variable domain (rest looked up from reference TRBV5-6 and TRBJ2-5): DAGVTQSPTHLIKTRGQQVTLRCSPKSGHDTVSWYQQALGQGPQFIFQYYEEEERQRGNFPDRFSGHQFPNYSSELNVNALLLGDSALYLCASSSDREQYFGPGTRLLVL.